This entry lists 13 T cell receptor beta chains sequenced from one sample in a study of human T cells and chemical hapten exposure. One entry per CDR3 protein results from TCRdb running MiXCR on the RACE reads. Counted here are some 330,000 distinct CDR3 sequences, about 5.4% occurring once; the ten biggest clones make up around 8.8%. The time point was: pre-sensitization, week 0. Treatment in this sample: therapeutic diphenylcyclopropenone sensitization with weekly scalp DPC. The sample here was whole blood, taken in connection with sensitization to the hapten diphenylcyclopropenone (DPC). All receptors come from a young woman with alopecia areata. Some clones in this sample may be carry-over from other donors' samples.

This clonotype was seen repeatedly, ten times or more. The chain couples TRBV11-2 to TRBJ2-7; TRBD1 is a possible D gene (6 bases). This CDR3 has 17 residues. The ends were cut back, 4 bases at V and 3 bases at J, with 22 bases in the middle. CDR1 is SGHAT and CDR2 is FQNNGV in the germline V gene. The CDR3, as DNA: TGTGCCAGCAGCTCCGTGACAGGAAGAAAGGAAAACTACGAGCAGTACTTC. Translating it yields CASSSVTGRKENYEQYF.

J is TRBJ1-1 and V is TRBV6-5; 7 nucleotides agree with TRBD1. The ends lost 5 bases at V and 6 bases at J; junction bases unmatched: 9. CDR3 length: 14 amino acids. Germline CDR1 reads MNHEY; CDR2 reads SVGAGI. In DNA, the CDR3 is TGTGCCAGCAGTCTCAACAGGGGAGAGGCTGAAGCTTTCTTT. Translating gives CASSLNRGEAEAFF.

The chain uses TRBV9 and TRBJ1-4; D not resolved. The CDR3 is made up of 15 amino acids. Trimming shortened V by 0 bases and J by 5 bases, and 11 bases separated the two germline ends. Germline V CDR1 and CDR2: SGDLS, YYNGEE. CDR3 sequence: CASSVERGPNEKLFF. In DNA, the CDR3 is TGTGCCAGCAGCGTAGAGAGAGGTCCCAATGAAAAACTGTTTTTT.

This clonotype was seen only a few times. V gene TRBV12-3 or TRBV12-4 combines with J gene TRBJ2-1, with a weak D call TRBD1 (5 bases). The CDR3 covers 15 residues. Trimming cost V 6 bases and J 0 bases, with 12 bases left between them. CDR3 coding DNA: TGTGCCAGCAGCAAGGGCAGGGACTCCTACAATGAGCAGTTCTTC. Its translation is CASSKGRDSYNEQFF.

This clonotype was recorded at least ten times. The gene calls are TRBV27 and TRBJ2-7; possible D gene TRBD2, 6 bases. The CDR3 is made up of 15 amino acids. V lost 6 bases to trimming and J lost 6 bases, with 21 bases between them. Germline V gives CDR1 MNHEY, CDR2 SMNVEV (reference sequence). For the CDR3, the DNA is TGTGCCAGCAGCCGGGAGCTGAAACGGGGAGCCGAGCAGTACTTC. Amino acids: CASSRELKRGAEQYF.

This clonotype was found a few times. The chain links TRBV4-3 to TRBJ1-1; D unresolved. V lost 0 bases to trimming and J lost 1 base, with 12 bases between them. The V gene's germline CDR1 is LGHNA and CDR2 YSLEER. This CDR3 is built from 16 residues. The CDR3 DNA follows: TGCGCCAGCAGCCAAGACGTGTTGGATCGGAACACTGAAGCTTTCTTT. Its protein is CASSQDVLDRNTEAFF.

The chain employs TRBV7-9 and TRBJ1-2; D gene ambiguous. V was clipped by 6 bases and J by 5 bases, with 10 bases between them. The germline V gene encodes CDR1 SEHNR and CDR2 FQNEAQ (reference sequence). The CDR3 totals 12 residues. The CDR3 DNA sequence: TGTGCCAGCAGACGGACCGTTTATGGCTACACCTTC. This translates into CASRRTVYGYTF.

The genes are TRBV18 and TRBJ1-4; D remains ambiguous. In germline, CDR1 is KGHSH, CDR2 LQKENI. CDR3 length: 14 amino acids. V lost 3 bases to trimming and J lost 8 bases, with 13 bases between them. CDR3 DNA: TGTGCCAGCTCACCCCGGGGTTTTACCGAAAAACTGTTTTTT. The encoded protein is CASSPRGFTEKLFF. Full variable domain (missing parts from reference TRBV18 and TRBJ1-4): NAGVMQNPRHLVRRRGQEARLRCSPMKGHSHVYWYRQLPEEGLKFMVYLQKENIIDESGMPKERFSAEFPKEGPSILRIQQVVRGDSAAYFCASSPRGFTEKLFFGSGTQLSVL.

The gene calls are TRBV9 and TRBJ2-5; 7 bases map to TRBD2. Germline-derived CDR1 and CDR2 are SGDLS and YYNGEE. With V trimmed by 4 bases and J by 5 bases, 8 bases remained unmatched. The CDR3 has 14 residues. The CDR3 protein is CASSPPAGGETQYF. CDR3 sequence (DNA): TGTGCCAGCAGCCCACCGGCCGGGGGGGAGACCCAGTACTTC. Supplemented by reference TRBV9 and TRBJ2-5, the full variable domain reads DSGVTQTPKHLITATGQRVTLRCSPRSGDLSVYWYQQSLDQGLQFLIQYYNGEERAKGNILERFSAQQFPDLHSELNLSSLELGDSALYFCASSPPAGGETQYFGPGTRLLVL.

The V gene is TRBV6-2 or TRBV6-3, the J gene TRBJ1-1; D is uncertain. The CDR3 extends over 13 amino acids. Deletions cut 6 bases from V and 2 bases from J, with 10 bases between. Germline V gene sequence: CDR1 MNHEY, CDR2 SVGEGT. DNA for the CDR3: TGTGCCAGCAGGTCAAGGGTTAACACTGAAGCTTTCTTT. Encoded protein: CASRSRVNTEAFF.

CDR3 in amino acids: CSARGRGEVPQHF. CDR3 coding DNA: TGCAGTGCTAGAGGCCGGGGAGAAGTGCCCCAGCATTTT. The chain uses TRBV20-1 and TRBJ1-5; D unresolved. This CDR3 is built from 13 residues. V shed 1 base and J shed 9 bases, with 13 bases lying between them. CDR1 is DFQATT, CDR2 SNEGSKA, per germline (reference sequence).

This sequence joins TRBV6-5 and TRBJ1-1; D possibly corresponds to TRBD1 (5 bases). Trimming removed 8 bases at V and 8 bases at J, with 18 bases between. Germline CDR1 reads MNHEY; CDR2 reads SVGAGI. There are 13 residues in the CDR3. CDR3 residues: CASGRGQLSEAFF. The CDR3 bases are TGTGCCAGCGGCCGTGGACAACTATCAGAAGCTTTCTTT.

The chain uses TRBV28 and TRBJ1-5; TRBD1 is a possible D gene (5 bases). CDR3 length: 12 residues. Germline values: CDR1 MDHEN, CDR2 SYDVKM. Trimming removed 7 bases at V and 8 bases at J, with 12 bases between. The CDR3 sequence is CASTKTGEPQHF. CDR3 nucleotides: TGTGCCAGCACCAAAACAGGCGAGCCCCAGCATTTT.